This T cell receptor (beta chain) was captured in a study of cytomegalovirus exposure and HLA in healthy donors. 60 Vbeta and 13 Jbeta primers were used in PCR. Sequencing was performed with immunoSEQ multiplex PCR; in TCRdb, only in-frame clones are kept and a portion is missing. The sample shows more than 150,000 clones, roughly 80% of them seen only once. From germline, CDR1 is SGHAT and CDR2 FQNNGV. Germline trimming cut 5 bases from V and 2 bases from J; bases unmatched to any gene: 8. CDR3 length: 18 amino acids. The TCR originated in a man aged 40-49 years in good health and CMV-seronegative. This chain joins TRBV11-2 and TRBJ2-3; TRBD2 agrees at 15 bases. Sequences were obtained from PBMCs. This CDR3 is CASSGAGTSGRYTDTQYF. CDR3 sequence (DNA): TGTGCCAGCAGCGGGGCCGGGACTAGCGGGAGGTACACAGATACGCAGTATTTT.